The next 21 T cell receptor beta chains were all read from a single sample in a study of beta chain features in type 1 diabetes. Of the isolated RNA, all was reverse transcribed, and so the sequenced material was expressed TCRB transcripts. This table comes from immunoSEQ multiplex PCR, and its TCRdb copy is limited to in-frame clones, with some not included. The sample has some 150,000 clones, approximately 9.8% seen once. The sequencing input was central memory CD4+ T cells from blood. The receptors derive from a woman in her forties in good health.

This chain uses TRBV11-2 with TRBJ2-5, with 8 bases aligning to TRBD2. The CDR3 covers 16 residues. Germline CDR1 is SGHAT and CDR2 is FQNNGV. With 5 bases clipped from V and 1 base from J, the junction kept 9 bases outside the gene matches. CDR3: CASSPRTSSPQETQYF. CDR3 DNA sequence: TGTGCCAGCAGCCCCCGGACTAGCAGCCCCCAAGAGACCCAGTACTTC.

This clone was recorded at least ten times. V usage is TRBV2 and J usage is TRBJ2-1; TRBD2 might be the D (5 bases). Germline lookup yields CDR1 SNHLY and CDR2 FYNNEI. Trimming left V 11 bases short and J 6 bases short, with 17 bases between. This CDR3 is built from 13 residues. DNA for the CDR3: TGTGCCGCGAGCAGGCGGCTAGCCAATGAGCAGTTCTTC. As protein: CAASRRLANEQFF.

This clone was seen ten or more times. V gene TRBV11-2 combines with J gene TRBJ2-5, with 9 bases identical to TRBD2. The CDR3 covers 17 residues. Germline V CDR1 and CDR2: SGHAT, FQNNGV. The V gene end was trimmed by 0 bases and the J gene end by 6 bases; junction bases not matched to a gene: 11. The CDR3 DNA reads TGTGCCAGCAGCTTAGAAGGGGCGGCGGGGGGGCGAAAGACCCAGTACTTC. Translated, it gives CASSLEGAAGGRKTQYF.

This clone was counted between two and nine times. The rearrangement links TRBV5-1 to TRBJ2-5; D is undetermined. Per the germline V gene, CDR1 is SGHRS and CDR2 is YFSETQ. V was pared by 0 bases and J by 5 bases, with 11 bases between. The CDR3 has 14 residues. The CDR3 is CASSLALAGETQYF. CDR3 nucleotide sequence: TGCGCCAGCAGCTTGGCGTTAGCCGGGGAGACCCAGTACTTC.

This chain connects TRBV5-4 to TRBJ1-1, with D maybe TRBD1 (6 bases). The V and J ends lost 2 bases and 5 bases respectively, with 16 bases between them. Germline V lookup: CDR1 SGHNT, CDR2 YYREEE (reference sequence). The CDR3 is made up of 15 amino acids. CDR3 loop: CASSFVTGRNTEAFF. In DNA, the CDR3 is TGTGCCAGCAGCTTCGTTACAGGGCGTAATACTGAAGCTTTCTTT.

This clone was seen more than once but under ten times. The chain employs TRBV6-5 and TRBJ2-3; tentatively, D is TRBD2 (6 bases). Germline CDR1 is MNHEY and CDR2 is SVGAGI. The germline V and J ends were trimmed by 2 bases and 4 bases, with 10 bases remaining between them. The CDR3 is 14 residues long. The CDR3 is CASSYRRGADTQYF. The CDR3 DNA follows: TGTGCCAGCAGTTACCGGCGGGGCGCAGATACGCAGTATTTT.

This clone has only a few counts. V usage is TRBV7-8 and J usage is TRBJ2-7; D gene unclear. Deletions cut 3 bases from V and 6 bases from J, with 9 bases between. Germline CDR1 reads SGHVS; CDR2 reads FQNEAQ. There are 12 residues in the CDR3. The CDR3 sequence: CASSFGPGEQYF. The CDR3 DNA follows: TGTGCCAGCAGCTTTGGCCCGGGCGAGCAGTACTTC.

The chain has TRBV9 and TRBJ1-6; 7 bases match TRBD1. Germline V gene data show CDR1 as SGDLS and CDR2 as YYNGEE. The CDR3 contains 14 residues. Trimming removed 0 bases from V and 9 bases from J; junction bases left unmatched: 3. In DNA form, the CDR3 reads TGTGCCAGCAGCGTAGATGCAGGGGGTTCACCCCTCCACTTT. Residues: CASSVDAGGSPLHF.

This clone has more than one count but fewer than ten. The junction differs from germline at one of its ends, possibly a read error. The chain joins TRBV10-3 to TRBJ2-7, with 9 bases fitting TRBD2. The germline CDR1 and CDR2 sequences are ENHRY and SYGVKD. The CDR3 has 15 residues. CDR3 nucleotide sequence: TGTGCCAGCAGTTACGGGCGGGGGGGCCCCTACGAGCAGTACTTC. As protein: CASSYGRGGPYEQYF.

This clone was recorded a few times. The chain has TRBV9 and TRBJ2-5; D uncertain. V was trimmed by 3 bases and J by 5 bases, leaving 14 bases between them. Germline V gene sequence: CDR1 SGDLS, CDR2 YYNGEE. This CDR3 is built from 14 residues. The CDR3 bases are TGTGCCAGCAGCGCCTACGTAGATTGGGAGACCCAGTACTTC. Translation: CASSAYVDWETQYF.

This clone was seen a handful of times. The chain has TRBV6-5 and TRBJ2-1; possible D gene TRBD2, 6 bases. V dropped 0 bases and J dropped 6 bases, with 9 bases sitting between them. From germline, CDR1 is MNHEY and CDR2 SVGAGI. The CDR3 covers 14 residues. CDR3 amino acids: CASSYSGGPNEQFF. CDR3 DNA sequence: TGTGCCAGCAGTTACTCGGGGGGTCCCAATGAGCAGTTCTTC.

A few counts support this clone. The chain employs TRBV5-4 and TRBJ2-7; 8 nucleotides line up with TRBD1. The CDR3 extends over 13 amino acids. Germline trimming cut 3 bases from V and 7 bases from J; bases unmatched to any gene: 6. Germline-derived CDR1 and CDR2 are SGHNT and YYREEE (reference sequence). CDR3: CASSYGTGQEQYF. In DNA form, the CDR3 reads TGTGCCAGCAGCTATGGGACAGGCCAAGAGCAGTACTTC.

This clone has ten or more counts. The chain recombines TRBV7-9 with TRBJ1-6, with TRBD1 identical over 10 bases. J lost 7 bases, V lost 1 base, and 7 bases had no gene match. The CDR3 contains 17 residues. Germline V gene sequence: CDR1 SEHNR, CDR2 FQNEAQ (reference sequence). The CDR3 coding sequence is TGTGCCAGCAGCTTAGGAAGGGACAGGGGTTGGAATTCACCCCTCCACTTT. It encodes CASSLGRDRGWNSPLHF.

This clone was observed a handful of times. The chain has TRBV29-1 and TRBJ1-3, with D hard to call. Germline V gives CDR1 SQVTM, CDR2 ANQGSEA. The ends were cut back, 6 bases at V and 0 bases at J, with 12 bases in the middle. The CDR3 runs 14 residues. CDR3 sequence: CSVETGSSGNTIYF. The CDR3 bases are TGCAGCGTGGAAACCGGGAGCTCTGGAAACACCATATATTTT.

Only a few counts were recorded for this clone. The V and J genes are TRBV6-1 and TRBJ2-7; 8 bases are shared with TRBD2. CDR3 size: 13 residues. V was pared by 7 bases and J by 4 bases, with 6 bases of the junction left unmatched. Germline values: CDR1 MNHNS, CDR2 SASEGT. CDR3: CASTYPGGYEQYF. The CDR3 DNA follows: TGTGCCAGCACCTATCCGGGAGGGTACGAGCAGTACTTC.

This chain uses TRBV27 with TRBJ2-1; 15 nucleotides agree with TRBD2. This CDR3 has 19 residues. The V gene end was trimmed by 4 bases and the J gene end by 4 bases; junction bases not matched to a gene: 11. The germline gives CDR1 MNHEY, CDR2 SMNVEV (reference sequence). CDR3 sequence reads: CASSSRLAGTSGRYNEQFF. CDR3 nucleotides: TGTGCCAGCAGTTCACGGCTCGCCGGGACTAGCGGGAGGTACAATGAGCAGTTCTTC.

The chain employs TRBV7-2 and TRBJ2-5; 12 bases agree with TRBD2. CDR3 length: 16 amino acids. Trimming cost V 6 bases and J 1 base; bases outside gene matches: 6. From germline, CDR1 is SGHTA and CDR2 FQGNSA. For the CDR3, the DNA is TGTGCCAGCAGTCGCGGACTAGCGGGAAGCCAAGAGACCCAGTACTTC. This gives the protein CASSRGLAGSQETQYF.

This clone came up a few times. The V call is TRBV19, the J call TRBJ1-5; tentatively, D is TRBD1 (5 bases). CDR1 and CDR2 from the germline V gene are LNHDA and SQIVND (reference sequence). The V end was cut by 4 bases, the J end by 2 bases, with 18 bases between. CDR3 length: 17 amino acids. In DNA, the CDR3 is TGTGCCAGTAGTACCCCGGAGGGGATGAAAGGCAATCAGCCCCAGCATTTT. It encodes CASSTPEGMKGNQPQHF. Together with reference TRBV19 and TRBJ1-5, the CDR3 gives the full variable domain: DGGITQSPKYLFRKEGQNVTLSCEQNLNHDAMYWYRQDPGQGLRLIYYSQIVNDFQKGDIAEGYSVSREKKESFPLTVTSAQKNPTAFYLCASSTPEGMKGNQPQHFGDGTRLSIL.

The chain carries TRBV4-3 and TRBJ1-1; D possibly corresponds to TRBD1 (5 bases). V lost 0 bases and J 7 bases, leaving 15 bases between the germline ends. The CDR3 length is 15 residues. Germline CDR1 and CDR2: LGHNA and YSLEER. Here the CDR3 reads CASSQDDLGANEAFF. For the CDR3, the DNA is TGCGCCAGCAGCCAAGATGATCTAGGGGCGAATGAAGCTTTCTTT.

In its sample, this clone was seen a few times. The chain employs TRBV9 and TRBJ1-1; 7 bases match TRBD1. CDR1 and CDR2 (germline): SGDLS, YYNGEE. The length of the CDR3 is 14 residues. The trim removed 5 bases at V and 5 bases at J, leaving 9 bases unmatched. The CDR3 loop is CASRPPPGGTEAFF. The CDR3 DNA follows: TGTGCCAGCAGACCGCCCCCAGGGGGTACTGAAGCTTTCTTT.

The table lists this clone with many counts. The CDR3 DNA reads TGTGCCAGCAGTTACGAGGCGGGGGGACTGAAAGAGACCCAGTACTTC. Amino acid sequence: CASSYEAGGLKETQYF. The rearrangement uses TRBV6-6 and TRBJ2-5, with 8 bases lining up with TRBD2. CDR3 length: 16 amino acids. In germline, CDR1 is MNHNY, CDR2 SVGAGI (reference sequence). V shed 2 bases and J 3 bases; nucleotides not matched to a gene: 8.